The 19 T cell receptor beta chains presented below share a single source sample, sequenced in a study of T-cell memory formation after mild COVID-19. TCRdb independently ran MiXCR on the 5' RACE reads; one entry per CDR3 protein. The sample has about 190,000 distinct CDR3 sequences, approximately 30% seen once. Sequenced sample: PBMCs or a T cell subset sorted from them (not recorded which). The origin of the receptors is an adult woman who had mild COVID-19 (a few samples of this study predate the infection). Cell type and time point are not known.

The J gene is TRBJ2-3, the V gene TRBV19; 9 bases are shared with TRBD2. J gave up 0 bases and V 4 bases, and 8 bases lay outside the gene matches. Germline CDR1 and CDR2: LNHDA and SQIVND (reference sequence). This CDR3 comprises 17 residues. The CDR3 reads CASSTGTSYSSTDTQYF. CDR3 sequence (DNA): TGTGCCAGTAGTACCGGGACTAGCTACTCTAGCACAGATACGCAGTATTTT. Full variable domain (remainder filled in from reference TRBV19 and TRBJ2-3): DGGITQSPKYLFRKEGQNVTLSCEQNLNHDAMYWYRQDPGQGLRLIYYSQIVNDFQKGDIAEGYSVSREKKESFPLTVTSAQKNPTAFYLCASSTGTSYSSTDTQYFGPGTRLTVL.

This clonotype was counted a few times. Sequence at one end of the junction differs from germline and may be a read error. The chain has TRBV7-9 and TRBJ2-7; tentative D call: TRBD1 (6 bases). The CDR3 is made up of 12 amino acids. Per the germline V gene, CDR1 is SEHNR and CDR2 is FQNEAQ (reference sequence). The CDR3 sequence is CASSGWDTPRVF. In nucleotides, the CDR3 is TGTGCCAGCAGCGGATGGGACACCCCTCGTGTATTC.

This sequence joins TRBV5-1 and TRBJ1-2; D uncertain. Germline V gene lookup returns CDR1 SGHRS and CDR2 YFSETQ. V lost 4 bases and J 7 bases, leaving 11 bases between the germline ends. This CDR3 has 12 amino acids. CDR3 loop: CASSDEPSGYTF. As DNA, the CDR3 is TGCGCCAGCAGCGATGAGCCGTCTGGCTACACCTTC.

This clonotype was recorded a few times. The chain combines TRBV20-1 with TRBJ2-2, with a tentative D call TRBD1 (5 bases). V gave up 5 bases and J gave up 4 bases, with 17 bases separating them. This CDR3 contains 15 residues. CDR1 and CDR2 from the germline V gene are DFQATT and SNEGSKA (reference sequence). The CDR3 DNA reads TGCAGTGCTCAAAGGGGCCAGGCGGTCACCGGGGAGCTGTTTTTT. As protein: CSAQRGQAVTGELFF.

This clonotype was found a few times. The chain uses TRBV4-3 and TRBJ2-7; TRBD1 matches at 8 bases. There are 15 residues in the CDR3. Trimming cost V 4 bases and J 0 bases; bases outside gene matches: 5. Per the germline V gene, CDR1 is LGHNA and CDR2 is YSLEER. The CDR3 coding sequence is TGCGCCAGCAGCCCAAGGACAGGGACCTCCTACGAGCAGTACTTC. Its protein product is CASSPRTGTSYEQYF.

The CDR3 loop reads CASSPSGPGQKFF. As DNA, the CDR3 is TGTGCCAGCAGCCCGTCAGGGCCAGGGCAAAAGTTCTTC. The rearrangement links TRBV7-8 to TRBJ2-1; D is possibly TRBD1 (5 bases). The CDR3 covers 13 residues. Germline CDR1 SGHVS, CDR2 FQNEAQ. V lost 5 bases and J lost 14, with 19 bases in between. Together with reference TRBV7-8 and TRBJ2-1, the CDR3 gives the full variable domain: GAGVSQSPRYKVAKRGQDVALRCDPISGHVSLFWYQQALGQGPEFLTYFQNEAQLDKSGLPSDRFFAERPEGSVSTLKIQRTQQEDSAVYLCASSPSGPGQKFFGPGTRLTVL.

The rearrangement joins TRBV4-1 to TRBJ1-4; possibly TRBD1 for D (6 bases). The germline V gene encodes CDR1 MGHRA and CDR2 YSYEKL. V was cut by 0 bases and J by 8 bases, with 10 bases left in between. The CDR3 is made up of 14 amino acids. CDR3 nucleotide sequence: TGCGCCAGCAGCCAAGACAGGGGAAGGGAAAAACTGTTTTTT. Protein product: CASSQDRGREKLFF.

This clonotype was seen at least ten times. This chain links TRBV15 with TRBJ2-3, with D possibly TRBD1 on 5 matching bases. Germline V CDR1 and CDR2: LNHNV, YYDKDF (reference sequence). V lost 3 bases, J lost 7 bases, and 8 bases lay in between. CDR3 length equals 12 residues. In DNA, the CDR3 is TGTGCCACCAGCAGTGACAGTAATACGCAGTATTTT. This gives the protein CATSSDSNTQYF. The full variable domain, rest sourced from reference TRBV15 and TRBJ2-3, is DAMVIQNPRYQVTQFGKPVTLSCSQTLNHNVMYWYQQKSSQAPKLLFHYYDKDFNNEADTPDNFQSRRPNTSFCFLDIRSPGLGDTAMYLCATSSDSNTQYFGPGTRLTVL.

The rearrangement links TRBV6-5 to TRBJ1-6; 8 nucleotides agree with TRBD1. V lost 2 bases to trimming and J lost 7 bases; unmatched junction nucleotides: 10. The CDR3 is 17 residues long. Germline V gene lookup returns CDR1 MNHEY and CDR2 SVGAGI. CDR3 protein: CASSYGIGQGQNSPLHF. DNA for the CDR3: TGTGCCAGCAGTTACGGAATAGGACAGGGTCAAAATTCACCCCTCCACTTT.

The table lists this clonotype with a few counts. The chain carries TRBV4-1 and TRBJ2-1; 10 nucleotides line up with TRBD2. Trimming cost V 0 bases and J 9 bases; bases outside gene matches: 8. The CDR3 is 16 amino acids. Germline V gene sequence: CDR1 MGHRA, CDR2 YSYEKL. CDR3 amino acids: CASSQEGGAGGREQFF. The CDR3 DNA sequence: TGCGCCAGCAGCCAAGAGGGAGGAGCGGGAGGGCGTGAGCAGTTCTTC.

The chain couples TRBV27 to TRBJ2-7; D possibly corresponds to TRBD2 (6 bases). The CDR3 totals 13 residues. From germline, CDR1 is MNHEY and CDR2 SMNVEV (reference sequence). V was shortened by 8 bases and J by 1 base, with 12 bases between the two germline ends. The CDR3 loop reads CASAVGTSYEQYF. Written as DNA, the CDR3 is TGTGCCAGCGCCGTGGGGACTTCCTACGAGCAGTACTTC.

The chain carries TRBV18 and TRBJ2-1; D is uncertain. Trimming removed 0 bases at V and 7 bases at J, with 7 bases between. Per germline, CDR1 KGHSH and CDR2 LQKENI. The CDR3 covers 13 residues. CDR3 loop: CASSPPVANEQFF. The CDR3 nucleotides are TGTGCCAGCTCACCACCGGTCGCGAATGAGCAGTTCTTC.

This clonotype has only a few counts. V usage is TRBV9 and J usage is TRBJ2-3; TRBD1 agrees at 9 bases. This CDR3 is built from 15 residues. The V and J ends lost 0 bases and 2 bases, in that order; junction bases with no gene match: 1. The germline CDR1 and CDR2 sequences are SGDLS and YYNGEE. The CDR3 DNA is TGTGCCAGCAGCGTAGGGACAGGGGACACAGATACGCAGTATTTT. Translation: CASSVGTGDTDTQYF.

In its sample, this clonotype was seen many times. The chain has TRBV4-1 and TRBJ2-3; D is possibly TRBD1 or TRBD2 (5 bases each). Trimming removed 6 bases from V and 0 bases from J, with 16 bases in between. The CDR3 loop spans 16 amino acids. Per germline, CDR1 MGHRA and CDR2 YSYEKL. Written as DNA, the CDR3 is TGCGCCAGCAGTCATCGAGGGGAAACTAGCACAGATACGCAGTATTTT. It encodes CASSHRGETSTDTQYF.

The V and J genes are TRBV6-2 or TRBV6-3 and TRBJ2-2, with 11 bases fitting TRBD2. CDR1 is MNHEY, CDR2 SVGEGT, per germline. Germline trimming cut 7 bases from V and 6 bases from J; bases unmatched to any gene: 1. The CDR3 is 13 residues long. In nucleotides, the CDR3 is TGTGCCAGCAAACTAGCGGGAGCCGGGGAGCTGTTTTTT. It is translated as CASKLAGAGELFF.

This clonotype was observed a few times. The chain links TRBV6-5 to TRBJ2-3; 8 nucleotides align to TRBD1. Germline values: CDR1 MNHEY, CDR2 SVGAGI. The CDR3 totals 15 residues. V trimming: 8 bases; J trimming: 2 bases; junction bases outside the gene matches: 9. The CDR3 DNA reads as TGTGCCAGCCCTGGCAGGGGGCTGGACACAGATACGCAGTATTTT. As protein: CASPGRGLDTDTQYF.

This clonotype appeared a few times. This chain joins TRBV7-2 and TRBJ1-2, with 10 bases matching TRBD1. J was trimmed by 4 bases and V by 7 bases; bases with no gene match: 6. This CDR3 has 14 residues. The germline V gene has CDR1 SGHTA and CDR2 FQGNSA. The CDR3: CASTRQGAGYGYTF. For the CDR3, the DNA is TGTGCCAGCACCCGACAGGGGGCGGGCTATGGCTACACCTTC.

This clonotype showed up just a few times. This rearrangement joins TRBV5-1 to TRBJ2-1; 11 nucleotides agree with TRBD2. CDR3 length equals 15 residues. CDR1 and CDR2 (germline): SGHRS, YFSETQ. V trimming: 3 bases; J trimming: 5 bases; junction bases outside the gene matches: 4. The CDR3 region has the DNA TGCGCCAGCAGCTCTAGCGGGGGGACCCACAATGAGCAGTTCTTC. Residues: CASSSSGGTHNEQFF.

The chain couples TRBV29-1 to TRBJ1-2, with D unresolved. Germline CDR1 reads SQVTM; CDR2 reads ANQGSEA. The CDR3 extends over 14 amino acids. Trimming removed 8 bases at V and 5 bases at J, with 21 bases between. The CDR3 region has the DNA TGCAGCTCCTGGGAAACCGGGAAAAAGTATGGCTACACCTTC. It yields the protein CSSWETGKKYGYTF.